In this sample, the clone carrying this T cell receptor (beta chain) turned up a few times. This entry belongs to a study of CD8+CD57+ T cells in acquired aplastic anemia. Germline CDR1 reads GTSNPN; CDR2 reads SVGIG (reference sequence). CDR3 length: 14 amino acids. Trimming stripped 0 bases from V and 2 bases from J, with 7 bases between. Researchers used genomic DNA as the template to profile TCR beta VDJ and CDR3. One entry per CDR3 protein results from TCRdb running MiXCR on the reads. The sample shows more than 100,000 distinct CDR3 sequences, around two fifths of them seen only once. Specimen: sorted CD4+, CD8+, or CD8+CD57+ T cells (not recorded which) from PBMCs. The clonotype was recovered from a human donor in good health, serving as a control. J is TRBJ1-4 and V is TRBV30; D remains unclear. CDR3 sequence reads: CAWSVTLTNEKLFF. The DNA of the CDR3 is TGTGCCTGGAGTGTGACTCTGACTAATGAAAAACTGTTTTTT.